This T cell receptor beta chain derives from a study of blood T cell repertoires in COVID-19. In the study overall: In each case, the material was cDNA or gDNA derived from T cells, B-cell-depleted T cells, or PBMCs.

The CDR3 is 15 residues long. CDR1 and CDR2 (germline): LNHDA, SQIVND (reference sequence). With 4 bases removed from V and 5 bases from J, the gap between germline ends came to 15 bases. Sequencing used immunoSEQ multiplex PCR; TCRdb keeps in-frame clones, though not all of them. This table has approximately 260,000 clones, 89% appearing once. This chain joins TRBV19 and TRBJ1-5, with D tentatively TRBD1 (5 bases). The receptor was derived from a man aged 45 to 65 with acute or convalescent COVID-19. Sequenced material: peripheral blood. The CDR3 coding sequence is TGTGCCAGTAGTAGGTGGGGGGAGTCCCATCAGCCCCAGCATTTT. Translated: CASSRWGESHQPQHF.